One and the same sample provided the 9 T cell receptor beta chains below, sequenced in a study of blood T cells in healthy people across ages. Through a sample-barcoded 5' primer and a J-beta primer mix, a second PCR was run for about 6 to 12 cycles. TCRdb processed the 5' RACE reads anew with MiXCR; each CDR3 protein has one entry. The sample lists about 730,000 distinct CDR3 sequences; approximately 43% were seen once. The sequencing input was blood. Receptors originate from a woman aged 60 to 75 in good health.

This clonotype has only a few counts. V gene TRBV27 combines with J gene TRBJ2-3; D is possibly TRBD1 or TRBD2 (5 bases each). Trimming cost V 3 bases and J 7 bases, with 17 bases left between them. Germline CDR1 MNHEY, CDR2 SMNVEV (reference sequence). The CDR3 sequence is 15 residues long. The DNA for the CDR3 is TGTGCCAGCAGTTTTGCGTCAGGGCTCGGGAATACGCAGTATTTT. Residues: CASSFASGLGNTQYF.

Concerning this clonotype: A read error may account for a junction end that differs from germline. The chain carries TRBV3-1 and TRBJ2-7; TRBD2 agrees at 13 bases. Germline lookup yields CDR1 LGHDT and CDR2 YNNKEL (reference sequence). The CDR3 runs 16 residues. This CDR3 is CAGSLGLAGTSYEQYF. For the CDR3, the DNA is TGTGCCGGCAGCCTGGGACTAGCGGGGACCTCCTACGAGCAGTACTTC.

V usage is TRBV12-3 or TRBV12-4 and J usage is TRBJ2-3, with D possibly being TRBD2 (6 bases). CDR3 length: 16 residues. Trimming cost V 8 bases and J 6 bases, with 24 bases left between them. CDR3 in DNA: TGTGCCAGCGGGAACACTCGAGCTACACGGGGGGATACGCAGTATTTT. Translated, it gives CASGNTRATRGDTQYF.

The J gene is TRBJ1-2, the V gene TRBV7-3; D perhaps matches TRBD1 (6 bases). Trimming shortened V by 1 base and J by 1 base, and 19 bases separated the two germline ends. This CDR3 spans 18 amino acids. Germline CDR1 SGHTA, CDR2 FQGTGA. CDR3 sequence reads: CASSLKPNRADSNYGYTF. The CDR3 DNA reads as TGTGCCAGCAGCTTAAAGCCTAACCGCGCGGACAGTAACTATGGCTACACCTTC.

The gene calls are TRBV20-1 and TRBJ2-7; D is perhaps TRBD1 (5 bases). TRBJ2-5 matches the DNA end more closely, so the J call is doubtful. The CDR3 loop spans 12 amino acids. In germline, CDR1 is DFQATT, CDR2 SNEGSKA (reference sequence). The CDR3 spells CSARRQRKTQYF. The CDR3 nucleotides are TGCAGTGCTCGCAGACAGCGAAAGACCCAGTACTTC.

The chain couples TRBV29-1 to TRBJ2-2; no firm D call. V was trimmed by 4 bases and J by 5 bases, leaving 8 bases between them. The CDR3 sequence is 12 residues long. CDR1 is SQVTM and CDR2 is ANQGSEA in the germline V gene. The CDR3 coding sequence is TGCAGCGTTGTCCGTGAGACCGGGGAGCTGTTTTTT. Protein: CSVVRETGELFF.

This clonotype was detected only a few times. The chain employs TRBV7-2 and TRBJ2-7; no firm D call. Germline V gene sequence: CDR1 SGHTA, CDR2 FQGNSA. The V end lost 5 bases, the J end lost 6 bases, and 5 bases lay between the germline ends. The CDR3 has 10 amino acids. The CDR3 reads CASSRVEQYF. The DNA for the CDR3 is TGTGCCAGCAGCCGCGTCGAGCAGTACTTC.

On this clonotype: A junction end diverges from the germline sequence, so it may reflect a read error. This chain uses TRBV2 with TRBJ2-5; D unresolved. Germline values: CDR1 SNHLY, CDR2 FYNNEI. This CDR3 has 14 residues. The CDR3 here is CASSEAPYQGTQYF. For the CDR3, the DNA is TGTGCCAGCAGTGAAGCCCCGTACCAAGGGACCCAGTACTTC.

This clonotype appeared a single time. This chain's CDR3 is CASSQCQFPDTQYF. The CDR3 nucleotides are TGCGCCAGCAGTCAATGTCAGTTCCCAGATACGCAGTATTTT. The V call is TRBV23-1, the J call TRBJ2-3; unclear D gene. TRBV23-1 is flagged as an ORF with uncertain function. V lost 1 base to trimming and J lost 4 bases, with 9 bases between them. This CDR3 has 14 residues.